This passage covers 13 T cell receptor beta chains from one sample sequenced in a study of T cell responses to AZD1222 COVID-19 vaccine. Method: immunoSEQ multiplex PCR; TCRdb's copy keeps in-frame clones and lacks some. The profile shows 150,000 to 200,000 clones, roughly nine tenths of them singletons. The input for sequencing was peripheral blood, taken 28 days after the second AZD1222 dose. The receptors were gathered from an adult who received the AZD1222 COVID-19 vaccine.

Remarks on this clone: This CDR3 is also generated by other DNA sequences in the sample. Here the CDR3 reads CASSAEQGNTEAFF. The CDR3 DNA reads as TGTGCCAGCAGCGCCGAACAGGGGAACACTGAAGCTTTCTTT. The rearrangement uses TRBV9 and TRBJ1-1; maybe TRBD1 (6 bases). V was shortened by 3 bases and J by 1 base, with 10 bases between the two germline ends. Germline CDR1 and CDR2: SGDLS and YYNGEE. The CDR3 has 14 residues.

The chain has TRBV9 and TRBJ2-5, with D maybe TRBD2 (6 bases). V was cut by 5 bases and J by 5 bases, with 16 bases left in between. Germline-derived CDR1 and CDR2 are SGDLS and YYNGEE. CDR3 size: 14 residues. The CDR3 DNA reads TGTGCCAGCAGTCTTAGTAGCGGAGGGGAGACCCAGTACTTC. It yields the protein CASSLSSGGETQYF.

DNA of the CDR3: TGTGCCAGCAGCTCCAGCGGGACAGTGATTAATGAAAAACTGTTTTTT. It translates to CASSSSGTVINEKLFF. The genes are TRBV7-2 and TRBJ1-4; 7 nucleotides line up with TRBD1. The CDR3 runs to 16 residues. After removal of 4 bases from V and 4 bases from J, the junction contained 9 bases not matched to a gene. Germline V gene sequence: CDR1 SGHTA, CDR2 FQGNSA.

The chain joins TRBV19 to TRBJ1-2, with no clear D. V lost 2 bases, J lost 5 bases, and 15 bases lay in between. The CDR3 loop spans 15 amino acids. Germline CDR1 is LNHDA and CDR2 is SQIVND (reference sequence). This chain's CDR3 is CASSIPPYGEYGYTF. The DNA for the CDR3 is TGTGCCAGTAGTATACCTCCATATGGGGAGTATGGCTACACCTTC. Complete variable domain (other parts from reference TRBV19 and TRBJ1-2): DGGITQSPKYLFRKEGQNVTLSCEQNLNHDAMYWYRQDPGQGLRLIYYSQIVNDFQKGDIAEGYSVSREKKESFPLTVTSAQKNPTAFYLCASSIPPYGEYGYTFGSGTRLTVV.

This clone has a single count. The CDR3 loop reads CASSRSGGLSTNEKLFF. The CDR3 DNA is TGTGCCAGCAGCCGATCGGGGGGCCTATCAACTAATGAAAAACTGTTTTTT. The J gene is TRBJ1-4, the V gene TRBV11-3; possible D gene TRBD1, 6 bases. The CDR3 extends over 17 amino acids. Germline V gene data show CDR1 as SGHNT and CDR2 as YENEEA. Trimming removed 5 bases from V and 0 bases from J, with 16 bases in between.

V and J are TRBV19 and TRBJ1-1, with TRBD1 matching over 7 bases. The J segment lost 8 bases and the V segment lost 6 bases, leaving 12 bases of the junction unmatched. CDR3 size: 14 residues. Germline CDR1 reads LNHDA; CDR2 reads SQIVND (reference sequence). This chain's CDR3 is CASSNPDRVREAFF. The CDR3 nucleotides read TGTGCCAGTAGCAACCCCGACAGGGTTAGGGAAGCTTTCTTT.

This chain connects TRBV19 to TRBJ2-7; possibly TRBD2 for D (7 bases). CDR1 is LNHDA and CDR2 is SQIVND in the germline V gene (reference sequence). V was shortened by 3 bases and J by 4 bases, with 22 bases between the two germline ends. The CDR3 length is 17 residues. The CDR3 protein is CASSMRGRSSGIYEQYF. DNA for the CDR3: TGTGCCAGTAGTATGCGGGGGCGCAGTTCAGGTATTTACGAGCAGTACTTC.

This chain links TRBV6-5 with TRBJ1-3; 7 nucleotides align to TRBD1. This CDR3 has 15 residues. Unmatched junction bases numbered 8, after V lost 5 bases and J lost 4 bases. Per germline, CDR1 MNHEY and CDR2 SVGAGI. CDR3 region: CASSQGVALGNTIYF. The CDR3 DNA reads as TGTGCCAGCAGTCAGGGGGTAGCCCTCGGAAACACCATATATTTT.

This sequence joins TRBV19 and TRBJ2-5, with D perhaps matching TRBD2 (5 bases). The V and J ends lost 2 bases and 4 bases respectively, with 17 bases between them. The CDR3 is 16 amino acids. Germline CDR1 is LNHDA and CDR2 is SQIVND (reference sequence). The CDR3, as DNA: TGTGCCAGTAGTATATCTTCCGGGGTCCAACGAGAGACCCAGTACTTC. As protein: CASSISSGVQRETQYF.

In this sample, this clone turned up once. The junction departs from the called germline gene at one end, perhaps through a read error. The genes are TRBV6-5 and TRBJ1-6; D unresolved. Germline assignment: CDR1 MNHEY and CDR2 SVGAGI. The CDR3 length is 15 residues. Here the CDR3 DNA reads TGTGCCACCCCCCCCGAGGACTCCTTTAATTCACCCCTCCACTTT. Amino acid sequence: CATPPEDSFNSPLHF.

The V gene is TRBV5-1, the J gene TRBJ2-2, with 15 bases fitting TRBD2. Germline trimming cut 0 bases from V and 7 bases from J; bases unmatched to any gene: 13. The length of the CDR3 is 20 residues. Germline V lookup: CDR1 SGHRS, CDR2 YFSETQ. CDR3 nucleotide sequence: TGCGCCAGCAGCTTGGGGCCCTCCGGACTAGCGGGAGGGCCCAGCGGGGAGCTGTTTTTT. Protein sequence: CASSLGPSGLAGGPSGELFF.

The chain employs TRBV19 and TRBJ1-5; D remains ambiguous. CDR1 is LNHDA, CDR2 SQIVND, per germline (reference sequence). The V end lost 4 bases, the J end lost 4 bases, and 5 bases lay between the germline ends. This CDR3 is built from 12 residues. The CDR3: CASSNRNQPQHF. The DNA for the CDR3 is TGTGCCAGTAGTAACCGAAATCAGCCCCAGCATTTT.

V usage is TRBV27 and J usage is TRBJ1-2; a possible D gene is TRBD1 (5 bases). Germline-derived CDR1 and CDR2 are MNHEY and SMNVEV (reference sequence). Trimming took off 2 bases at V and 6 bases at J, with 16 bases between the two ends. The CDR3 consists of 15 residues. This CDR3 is CASSLARDLYNGYTF. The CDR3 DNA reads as TGTGCCAGCAGTTTAGCCCGGGACCTATATAATGGCTACACCTTC.